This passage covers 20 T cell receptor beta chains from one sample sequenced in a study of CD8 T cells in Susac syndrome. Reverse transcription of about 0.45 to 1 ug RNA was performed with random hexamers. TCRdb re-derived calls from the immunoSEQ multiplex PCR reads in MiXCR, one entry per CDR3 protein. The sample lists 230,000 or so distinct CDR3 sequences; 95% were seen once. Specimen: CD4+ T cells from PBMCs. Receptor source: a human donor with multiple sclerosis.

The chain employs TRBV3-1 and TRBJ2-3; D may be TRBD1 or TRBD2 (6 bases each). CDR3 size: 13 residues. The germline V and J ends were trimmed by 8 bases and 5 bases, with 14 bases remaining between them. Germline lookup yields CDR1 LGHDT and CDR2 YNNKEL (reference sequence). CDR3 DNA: TGTGCCAGCCAGAACGGGGGCGGAGATACGCAGTATTTT. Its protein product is CASQNGGGDTQYF.

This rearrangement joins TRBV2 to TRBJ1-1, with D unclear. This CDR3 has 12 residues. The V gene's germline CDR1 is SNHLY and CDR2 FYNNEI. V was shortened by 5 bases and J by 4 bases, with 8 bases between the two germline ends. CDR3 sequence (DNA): TGTGCCAGCAGTCAACGGGGCACTGAAGCTTTCTTT. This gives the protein CASSQRGTEAFF.

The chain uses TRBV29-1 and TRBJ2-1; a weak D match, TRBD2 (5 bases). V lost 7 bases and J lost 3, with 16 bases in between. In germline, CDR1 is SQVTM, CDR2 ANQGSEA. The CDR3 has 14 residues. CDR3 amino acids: CSDSLGGSYNEQFF. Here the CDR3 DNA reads TGCAGCGACTCCCTCGGAGGCAGCTACAATGAGCAGTTCTTC.

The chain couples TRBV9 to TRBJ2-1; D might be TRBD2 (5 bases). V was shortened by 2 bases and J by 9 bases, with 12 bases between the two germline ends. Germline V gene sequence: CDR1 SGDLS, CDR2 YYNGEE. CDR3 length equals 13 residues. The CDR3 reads CASSVQPRGEQFF. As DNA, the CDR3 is TGTGCCAGCAGCGTCCAACCCCGGGGTGAGCAGTTCTTC.

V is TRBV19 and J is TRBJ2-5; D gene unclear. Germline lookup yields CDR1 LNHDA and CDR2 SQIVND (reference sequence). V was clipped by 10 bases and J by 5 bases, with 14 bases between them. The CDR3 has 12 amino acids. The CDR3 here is CATAGPEETQYF. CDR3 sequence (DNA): TGTGCCACTGCCGGGCCGGAGGAGACCCAGTACTTC.

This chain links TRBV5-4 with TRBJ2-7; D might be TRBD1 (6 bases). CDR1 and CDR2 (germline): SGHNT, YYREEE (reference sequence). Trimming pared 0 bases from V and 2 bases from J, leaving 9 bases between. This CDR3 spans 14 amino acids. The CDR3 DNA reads TGTGCCAGCAGCTTGGATGCAGGGGCCTACGAGCAGTACTTC. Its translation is CASSLDAGAYEQYF.

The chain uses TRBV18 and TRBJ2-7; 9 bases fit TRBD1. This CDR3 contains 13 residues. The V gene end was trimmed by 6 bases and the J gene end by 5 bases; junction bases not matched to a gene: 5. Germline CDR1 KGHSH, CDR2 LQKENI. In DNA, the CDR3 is TGTGCCAGCTCCACGGGACAGGGTAACGAGCAGTACTTC. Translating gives CASSTGQGNEQYF.

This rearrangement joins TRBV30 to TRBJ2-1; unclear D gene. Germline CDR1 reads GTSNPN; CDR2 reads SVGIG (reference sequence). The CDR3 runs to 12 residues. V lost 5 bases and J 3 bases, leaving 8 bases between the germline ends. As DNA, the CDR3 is TGTGCCTGGTCTAGATTCTACAATGAGCAGTTCTTC. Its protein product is CAWSRFYNEQFF.

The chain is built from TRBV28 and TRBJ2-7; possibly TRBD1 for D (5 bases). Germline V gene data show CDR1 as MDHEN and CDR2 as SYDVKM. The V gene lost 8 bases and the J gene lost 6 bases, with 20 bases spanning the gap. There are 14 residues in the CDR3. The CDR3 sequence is CASADFGQGAEQYF. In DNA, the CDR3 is TGTGCCAGCGCCGATTTTGGCCAGGGTGCCGAGCAGTACTTC.

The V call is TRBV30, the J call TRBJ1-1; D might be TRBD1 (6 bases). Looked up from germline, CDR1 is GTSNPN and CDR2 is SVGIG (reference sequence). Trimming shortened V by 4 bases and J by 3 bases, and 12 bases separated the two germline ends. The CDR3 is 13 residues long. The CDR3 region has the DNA TGTGCCTGGATGGGGGGCTTCTACACTGAAGCTTTCTTT. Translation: CAWMGGFYTEAFF.

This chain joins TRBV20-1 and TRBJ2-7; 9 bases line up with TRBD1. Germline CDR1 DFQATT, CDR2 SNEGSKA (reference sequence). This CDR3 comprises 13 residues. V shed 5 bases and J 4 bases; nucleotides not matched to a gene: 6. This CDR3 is CSALLQGAYEQYF. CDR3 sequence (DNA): TGCAGTGCTCTCCTACAGGGGGCGTACGAGCAGTACTTC.

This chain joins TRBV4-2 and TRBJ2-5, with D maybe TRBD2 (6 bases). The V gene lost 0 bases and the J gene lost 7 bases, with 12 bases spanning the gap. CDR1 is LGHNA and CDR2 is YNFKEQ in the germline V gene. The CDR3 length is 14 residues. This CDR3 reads CASSQEWRDGTQYF. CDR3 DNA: TGTGCCAGCAGCCAAGAGTGGCGGGATGGGACCCAGTACTTC.

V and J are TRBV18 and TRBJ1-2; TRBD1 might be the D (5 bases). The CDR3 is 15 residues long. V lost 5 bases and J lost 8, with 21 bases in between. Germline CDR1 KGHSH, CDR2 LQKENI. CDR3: CASSSTGDVNKGYTF. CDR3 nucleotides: TGTGCCAGCTCATCAACTGGGGACGTGAATAAGGGCTACACCTTC.

The CDR3 nucleotides read TGTGCCAGCAGCTTAGTAGGACTGAACACTGAAGCTTTCTTT. Encoded protein: CASSLVGLNTEAFF. This sequence joins TRBV7-8 and TRBJ1-1, with D unresolved. Germline V gene lookup returns CDR1 SGHVS and CDR2 FQNEAQ. V was clipped by 1 base and J by 0 bases, with 6 bases between them. The CDR3 loop spans 14 amino acids.

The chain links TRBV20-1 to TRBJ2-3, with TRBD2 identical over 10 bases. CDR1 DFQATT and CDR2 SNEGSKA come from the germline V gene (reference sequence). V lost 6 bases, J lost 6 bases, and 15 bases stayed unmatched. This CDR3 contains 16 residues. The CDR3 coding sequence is TGCAGTGCCCCCCCGGGGGCTAGCGGGAGTCTCGATACGCAGTATTTT. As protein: CSAPPGASGSLDTQYF.

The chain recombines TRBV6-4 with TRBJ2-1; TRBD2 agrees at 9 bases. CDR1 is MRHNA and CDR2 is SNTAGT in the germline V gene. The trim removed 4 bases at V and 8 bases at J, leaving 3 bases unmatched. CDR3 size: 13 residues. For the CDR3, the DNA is TGTGCCAGCAGTGCGGCGGGGGGGTATGAGCAGTTCTTC. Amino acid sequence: CASSAAGGYEQFF.

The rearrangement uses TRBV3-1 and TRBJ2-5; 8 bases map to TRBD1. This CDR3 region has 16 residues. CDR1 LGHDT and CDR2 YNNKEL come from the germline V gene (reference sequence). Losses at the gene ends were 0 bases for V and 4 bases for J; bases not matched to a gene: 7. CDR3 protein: CASSQDRGRLAETQYF. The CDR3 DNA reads TGTGCCAGCAGCCAAGACAGGGGGCGATTGGCAGAGACCCAGTACTTC.

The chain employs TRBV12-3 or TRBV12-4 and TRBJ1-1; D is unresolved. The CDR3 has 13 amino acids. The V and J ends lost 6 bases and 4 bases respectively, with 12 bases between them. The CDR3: CASRNGDFTEAFF. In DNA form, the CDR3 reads TGTGCCAGCAGAAACGGGGATTTCACTGAAGCTTTCTTT.

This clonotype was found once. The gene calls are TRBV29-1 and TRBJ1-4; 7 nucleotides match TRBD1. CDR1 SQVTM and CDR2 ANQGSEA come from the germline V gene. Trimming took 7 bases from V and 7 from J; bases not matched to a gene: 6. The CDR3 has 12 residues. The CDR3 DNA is TGCAGCGCCGTGACAGGGACTGAAAAACTGTTTTTT. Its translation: CSAVTGTEKLFF.

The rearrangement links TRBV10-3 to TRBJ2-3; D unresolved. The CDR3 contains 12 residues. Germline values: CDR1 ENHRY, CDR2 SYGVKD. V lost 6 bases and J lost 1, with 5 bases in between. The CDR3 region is CAISSGTDTQYF. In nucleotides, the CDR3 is TGTGCCATCAGCTCCGGCACAGATACGCAGTATTTT.